This TCR beta chain is from a study of shared clonotypes between healthy human individuals. Turning to the study itself: Used for every donor were three CD4 naive, three CD4 memory, two CD8 naive and one CD8 memory plate.

About this clone: Antigen unknown.

This CDR3 is 15 amino acids long. Trimming shortened V by 0 bases and J by 4 bases, and 12 bases separated the two germline ends. Germline V CDR1 and CDR2: MRHNA, SNTAGT. Whole-study findings and limits: Only blood underwent sampling, and tissue repertoires likely differ. Shared clonotypes across all four donors exceeded non-shared ones in generation probability. The naive CD4 repertoires of several donors were compared, and around 5.1% of clonotypes were shared.

Data came from immunoSEQ multiplex PCR; TCRdb stores just in-frame clones and leaves some out. This sample carries over a million clones, over 95% of them seen once, and the ten largest clones take 1.2%. The chain couples TRBV6-4 to TRBJ1-2, with D perhaps matching TRBD1 (5 bases). Sequenced sample: naive CD4+ T cells sorted from blood. Indicated subset: CD45RA+ positively selected. This clonotype was sampled from a man aged 25 to 40 in good health. For the CDR3, the DNA is TGTGCCAGCAGTGACTCGGACAACGGGTTCTATGGCTACACCTTC. This translates into CASSDSDNGFYGYTF.